A selection of T cell receptor beta chains follows, all from one sample in a study of control samples from healthy donors and cancer patients. This table comes from immunoSEQ multiplex PCR, and its TCRdb copy is limited to in-frame clones, with some not included. The sample contains 350,000 to 450,000 clones, around nine tenths of which appear only once. Sequenced: PBMCs. Receptors were obtained from a man aged 40-49 years with head and neck cancer. Each CDR3 is given with its conserved first and last residue. Fields, in order: D gene, J gene, V gene, clone size, CDR3 protein, CDR3 DNA. A D gene is named only where the DNA matches it firmly. Size values are once, few and many counts, or a class for expanded clones, and some rows have none.

TRBD1 TRBJ1-6 TRBV25-1 - CASGGTGHSPLHF TGTGCCAGCGGGGGGACAGGGCATTCACCCCTCCACTTT
- TRBJ2-5 TRBV4-3 - CASSQDSTLQETQYF TGCGCCAGCAGCCAAGATTCCACTTTACAAGAGACCCAGTACTTC
TRBD2 TRBJ2-3 TRBV30 - CAWSPKRGDLDTQYF TGTGCCTGGAGTCCGAAGCGGGGGGACCTAGATACGCAGTATTTT
TRBD1 TRBJ1-6 TRBV7-9 - CASSLIGTGDRSYNSPLHF TGTGCCAGCAGCTTGATCGGGACAGGGGATAGGTCCTATAATTCACCCCTCCACTTT
- TRBJ2-2 TRBV5-6 once CASSAAGAASTGELFF TGTGCCAGCAGCGCCGCGGGGGCAGCAAGCACCGGGGAGCTGTTTTTT
TRBD1 TRBJ2-2 TRBV6-5 - CASSFQTGTNTGELFF TGTGCCAGCAGTTTCCAGACAGGGACGAACACCGGGGAGCTGTTTTTT
- TRBJ1-1 TRBV12-3/TRBV12-4 - CASSLSPDDPAFF TGTGCCAGCAGTTTGTCACCGGACGACCCCGCTTTCTTT
TRBD1 TRBJ2-5 TRBV2 - CASTRGGSGETQYF TGTGCCAGCACCAGAGGGGGCAGCGGAGAGACCCAGTACTTC
- TRBJ2-7 TRBV30 - CAWSGGLEGYYEQYF TGTGCCTGGAGTGGGGGACTGGAGGGGTACTACGAGCAGTACTTC
- TRBJ2-7 TRBV28 - CASSPLSNSYEQYF TGTGCCAGCAGTCCCCTGTCCAACTCCTACGAGCAGTACTTC
TRBD2 TRBJ2-7 TRBV28 - CASSLSLAASEQYF TGTGCCAGCAGTTTGTCGCTAGCGGCAAGCGAGCAGTACTTC
- TRBJ1-5 TRBV6-5 - CATQGVDNQPQHF TGTGCCACTCAAGGGGTTGACAATCAGCCCCAGCATTTT
TRBD2 TRBJ2-1 TRBV7-3 - CASSPTSGASYNEQFF TGTGCCAGCAGCCCGACAAGCGGGGCCTCCTACAATGAGCAGTTCTTC
TRBD1 TRBJ1-3 TRBV5-6 - CASSLQDRDPNF TGTGCCAGCAGCCTCCAGGACAGGGATCCTAACTTT
TRBD1 TRBJ1-2 TRBV6-1 once CASSEALGTGYGYTF TGTGCCAGCAGTGAAGCATTGGGGACAGGCTATGGCTACACCTTC
TRBD2 TRBJ2-1 TRBV2 - CASSEGLAGDYNEQFF TGTGCCAGCAGTGAAGGGCTAGCGGGGGATTACAATGAGCAGTTCTTC
- TRBJ2-3 TRBV20-1 - CSASPDTQYF TGCAGTGCTTCCCCAGATACGCAGTATTTT
- TRBJ1-1 TRBV30 few CAWSGDTEAFF TGTGCCTGGAGTGGGGATACTGAAGCTTTCTTT
TRBD2 TRBJ2-1 TRBV7-9 - CASSQPSGDYNEQFF TGTGCCAGCAGCCAGCCTAGCGGGGACTACAATGAGCAGTTCTTC
TRBD1 TRBJ1-6 TRBV27 - CASSPGGNSPLHF TGTGCCAGCTCTCCAGGGGGTAATTCACCCCTCCACTTT